The source of this T cell receptor beta chain is a study of cytomegalovirus exposure and HLA in healthy donors. The data were produced by immunoSEQ multiplex PCR, yet TCRdb's version contains in-frame clones alone and is incomplete. The data contain about 98,000 clones, around 85% of them singletons. Germline V lookup: CDR1 SGHNT, CDR2 YENEEA. The CDR3 consists of 15 residues. The junction had 6 bases not matched to a gene; V was cut back by 5 bases and J by 4 bases. The TCR comes from a woman aged 25 to 39 in good health and CMV-seronegative. The chain is built from TRBV11-3 and TRBJ2-2, with 8 positions matching TRBD1. What was sequenced was PBMCs. CDR3 residues: CASSLLQGATGELFF. In DNA, the CDR3 is TGTGCCAGCAGCCTTTTGCAGGGGGCCACCGGGGAGCTGTTTTTT.